Listed below are T cell receptor beta chains from one sample, sequenced in a study of OX40 agonist ivuxolimab in advanced cancers. Assay used: immunoSEQ multiplex PCR; TCRdb lists only in-frame clones, some missing. Here the sample spans around 76,000 clones, about 87% being singletons. Sequencing was performed on CD4+ or CD8+ T cells sorted from blood, taken in a trial of the OX40 agonist ivuxolimab. These receptors all stem from an adult with an advanced solid tumor such as melanoma, head and neck, liver or kidney cancer. Each CDR3 is given with its conserved first and last residue. The D gene is left open where the match is weak. Rows may omit the clone size; those that give it use once, few, many or a size class.

>once|13|TRBV30|TRBD1|TRBJ2-7
CAWGTGLYSGQYF
TGTGCCTGGGGGACAGGGTTATATAGCGGGCAGTACTTC
>NA|13|TRBV30|NA|TRBJ1-1
CAWSSGAYTEAFF
TGTGCCTGGAGTTCGGGGGCCTACACTGAAGCTTTCTTT
>NA|15|TRBV7-9|TRBD2|TRBJ2-1
CASSSGLADYNEQFF
TGTGCCAGCAGCTCGGGACTAGCGGATTACAATGAGCAGTTCTTC
>NA|16|TRBV28|TRBD1|TRBJ1-6
CASSGGQGARNSPLHF
TGTGCCAGCAGTGGGGGACAGGGGGCTCGTAATTCACCCCTCCACTTT
>NA|14|TRBV6-1|TRBD1|TRBJ1-2
CASSDQGAHYGYTF
TGTGCCAGCAGTGATCAGGGGGCCCACTATGGCTACACCTTC
>NA|15|TRBV7-2|NA|TRBJ2-1
CASSLTPGAYNEQFF
TGTGCCAGCAGCTTAACTCCGGGCGCCTACAATGAGCAGTTCTTC
>few|16|TRBV18|TRBD2|TRBJ2-1
CASSPWTSGRLNEQFF
TGTGCCAGCTCTCCTTGGACTAGCGGGAGGCTCAATGAGCAGTTCTTC
>NA|15|TRBV6-9|TRBD1|TRBJ1-4
CASRVAAGGSEKLFF
TGTGCCAGCAGGGTGGCGGCAGGGGGGAGTGAAAAACTGTTTTTT
>NA|13|TRBV7-6|NA|TRBJ1-2
CASSPGTTYGYTF
TGTGCCAGCAGCCCCGGGACAACTTATGGCTACACCTTC
>NA|14|TRBV5-5|NA|TRBJ2-7
CASSFTLSSYEQYF
TGTGCCAGCAGCTTCACTTTATCCTCCTACGAGCAGTACTTC
>NA|17|TRBV27|NA|TRBJ1-1
CASSLLLPGTPNTEAFF
TGTGCCAGCAGTTTACTTCTTCCCGGGACACCGAACACTGAAGCTTTCTTT
>NA|15|TRBV5-5|NA|TRBJ1-2
CASSLSGGRNYGYTF
TGTGCCAGCAGCTTGTCCGGGGGGCGCAACTATGGCTACACCTTC
>NA|13|TRBV14|NA|TRBJ1-1
CASSQDRRAKAFF
TGTGCCAGCAGCCAAGATCGGAGGGCCAAAGCTTTCTTT
>NA|16|TRBV28|TRBD1|TRBJ2-3
CASSSPGTGTTDTQYF
TGTGCCAGCAGTTCCCCCGGGACAGGGACTACAGATACGCAGTATTTT
>NA|13|TRBV6-1|TRBD1|TRBJ2-7
CASYRDRDYEQYF
TGTGCCAGTTACCGGGACAGGGACTACGAGCAGTACTTC
>NA|12|TRBV7-9|NA|TRBJ2-1
CASSFPDNEQFF
TGTGCCAGCAGCTTCCCAGACAATGAGCAGTTCTTC
>NA|16|TRBV30|NA|TRBJ1-5
CAWSVGGALGNQPQHF
TGTGCCTGGAGTGTCGGAGGGGCTCTTGGCAATCAGCCCCAGCATTTT
>NA|14|TRBV29-1|TRBD2|TRBJ2-5
CSVSFLRGTETQYF
TGCAGCGTCTCCTTTTTGCGGGGGACAGAGACCCAGTACTTC
>NA|14|TRBV27|TRBD1|TRBJ1-1
CASRKRDRGGEAFF
TGTGCCAGCAGAAAACGGGACAGGGGGGGTGAAGCTTTCTTT
>NA|16|TRBV5-5|TRBD1|TRBJ2-7
CASSRTGGSIGVEQYF
TGTGCCAGCAGCCGCACAGGGGGCTCTATTGGGGTCGAGCAGTACTTC
>NA|11|TRBV6-5|NA|TRBJ2-4
CATLAKNIQYF
TGTGCCACCCTAGCCAAAAACATTCAGTACTTC
>NA|11|TRBV28|NA|TRBJ2-7
CASSSFYEQYF
TGTGCCAGCAGTTCCTTCTACGAGCAGTACTTC
>NA|16|TRBV7-6|TRBD1|TRBJ1-3
CASSPPPDRAGNTIYF
TGTGCCAGCAGCCCACCCCCCGACAGGGCTGGAAACACCATATATTTT
>NA|18|TRBV15|TRBD1|TRBJ2-1
CATSRDVVRQGARDEQFF
TGTGCCACCAGCAGAGATGTAGTTAGACAGGGGGCGCGGGATGAGCAGTTCTTC
>NA|15|TRBV19|NA|TRBJ1-5
CASSTQGYFDQPQHF
TGTGCCAGTAGTACGCAGGGTTATTTCGATCAGCCCCAGCATTTT
>NA|14|TRBV7-3|NA|TRBJ2-2
CASSFVSSAGELFF
TGTGCCAGCAGCTTCGTATCCAGTGCCGGGGAGCTGTTTTTT
>NA|10|TRBV10-3|NA|TRBJ1-5
CAIHKVAQHF
TGTGCCATACATAAGGTTGCCCAGCATTTT
>NA|16|TRBV6-6|NA|TRBJ1-6
CASSPSSSSYNSPLHF
TGTGCCAGCAGCCCCTCCTCGAGCTCCTATAATTCACCCCTCCACTTT
>NA|14|TRBV6-1|NA|TRBJ2-7
CASPPGARVNEQYF
TGTGCCAGCCCCCCCGGGGCCAGAGTTAACGAGCAGTACTTC
>few|16|TRBV7-6|TRBD2|TRBJ2-1
CASSPRPSGGTGEQFF
TGTGCCAGCAGCCCCCGCCCCAGCGGGGGTACTGGTGAGCAGTTCTTC
>NA|15|TRBV6-4|TRBD1|TRBJ2-4
CASSDPRQGENIQYF
TGTGCCAGCAGTGACCCCAGACAGGGGGAAAACATTCAGTACTTC
>NA|14|TRBV28|NA|TRBJ1-3
CASSLPFSGNTIYF
TGTGCCAGCAGTTTACCTTTCTCTGGAAACACCATATATTTT
>few|14|TRBV28|NA|TRBJ1-6
CASAPGRDNSPLHF
TGTGCCAGCGCTCCTGGCAGAGATAATTCACCCCTCCACTTT